This passage covers 18 T cell receptor beta chains from one sample sequenced in a study of T-cell memory formation after mild COVID-19. Via MiXCR, TCRdb re-called the 5' RACE reads, giving one row per CDR3 protein. This table holds about 140,000 distinct CDR3 sequences, around 14% found once. Sequencing input: PBMCs or a T cell subset sorted from them (not recorded which). These TCRs come from an adult woman who had mild COVID-19 (a few samples of this study predate the infection). Cell type and time point are not known.

The chain's CDR3 is CASSLDLDSGAFF. The DNA for the CDR3 is TGTGCCAGCAGCTTAGATCTAGACTCGGGCGCTTTCTTT. The chain is built from TRBV11-2 and TRBJ1-1, with D hard to call. Trimming removed 0 bases from V and 11 bases from J, with 13 bases in between. This CDR3 is 13 amino acids long. The V gene's germline CDR1 is SGHAT and CDR2 FQNNGV.

The rearrangement joins TRBV15 to TRBJ2-5; 11 bases line up with TRBD2. The CDR3 spans 18 residues. CDR1 is LNHNV and CDR2 is YYDKDF in the germline V gene (reference sequence). The trim removed 0 bases at V and 3 bases at J, leaving 9 bases unmatched. The CDR3 reads CATSRDWIAGGEEETQYF. CDR3 nucleotides: TGTGCCACCAGCAGAGATTGGATAGCGGGAGGGGAGGAAGAGACCCAGTACTTC.

This clonotype was counted between two and nine times. The chain couples TRBV20-1 to TRBJ2-7, with 7 nucleotides matching TRBD1. The V segment lost 7 bases and the J segment 1 base; nucleotides outside the gene matches: 10. The CDR3 totals 14 residues. Germline-derived CDR1 and CDR2 are DFQATT and SNEGSKA (reference sequence). CDR3 residues: CSVSPGQRSYEQYF. CDR3 sequence (DNA): TGCAGTGTCTCACCGGGACAGCGTTCCTACGAGCAGTACTTC.

This clonotype was counted a few times. The chain has TRBV6-5 and TRBJ1-1; D uncertain. Looked up from germline, CDR1 is MNHEY and CDR2 is SVGAGI. This CDR3 comprises 14 residues. V was shortened by 0 bases and J by 1 base, with 6 bases between the two germline ends. The CDR3 region is CASSYSIKNTEAFF. CDR3 in DNA: TGTGCCAGCAGTTACTCGATCAAGAACACTGAAGCTTTCTTT.

V is TRBV6-2 or TRBV6-3 and J is TRBJ2-1; 10 positions match TRBD2. The germline gives CDR1 MNHEY, CDR2 SVGEGT. CDR3 length: 16 residues. J lost 7 bases, V lost 2 bases, and 8 bases had no gene match. The CDR3 nucleotides read TGTGCCAGCAGTTACCGAGCGGGAGGGTCGGGGAATGAGCAGTTCTTC. Translated, it gives CASSYRAGGSGNEQFF.

This clonotype was seen only a few times. V and J are TRBV27 and TRBJ1-2; 7 nucleotides align to TRBD1. CDR3 length: 15 amino acids. Germline V gene lookup returns CDR1 MNHEY and CDR2 SMNVEV (reference sequence). This chain's CDR3 is CAQPRQGAGDYGYTF. CDR3 in DNA: TGTGCACAGCCGCGACAGGGCGCGGGGGACTATGGCTACACCTTC.

This sequence joins TRBV4-2 and TRBJ2-3, with 12 bases lining up with TRBD2. V trimming: 4 bases; J trimming: 2 bases; junction bases outside the gene matches: 7. Germline CDR1 reads LGHNA; CDR2 reads YNFKEQ. The CDR3 extends over 17 amino acids. For the CDR3, the DNA is TGTGCCAGCAGCCCCGAGACTAGCGGGAGCGCCACAGATACGCAGTATTTT. Translation gives CASSPETSGSATDTQYF.

The chain couples TRBV20-1 to TRBJ2-7, with a possible D match to TRBD2 (5 bases). The V end was cut by 6 bases, the J end by 0 bases, with 9 bases between. Per germline, CDR1 DFQATT and CDR2 SNEGSKA (reference sequence). The length of the CDR3 is 12 residues. DNA for the CDR3: TGCAGTGCCACCGGGGTCTCCTACGAGCAGTACTTC. Amino acid sequence: CSATGVSYEQYF.

This clonotype was picked up many times. The V and J genes are TRBV4-2 and TRBJ2-7; D not resolved. The germline CDR1 and CDR2 sequences are LGHNA and YNFKEQ. The CDR3 totals 15 residues. Trimming removed 0 bases at V and 7 bases at J, with 16 bases between. Written as DNA, the CDR3 is TGTGCCAGCAGCCAAGATCTAAGGCCGGCCCTGGAGCAGTACTTC. Protein sequence: CASSQDLRPALEQYF.

This clonotype was counted a few times. The CDR3 bases are TGTGCCAGCAGCTTTTCTTCGGGACAGGGGTACTACGAGCAGTACTTC. Its translation is CASSFSSGQGYYEQYF. V and J are TRBV7-6 and TRBJ2-7; TRBD1 agrees at 10 bases. The CDR3 contains 16 residues. The junction had 8 bases not matched to a gene; V was cut back by 3 bases and J by 3 bases. CDR1 SGHVS and CDR2 FNYEAQ come from the germline V gene.

This chain links TRBV12-3 or TRBV12-4 with TRBJ2-6; 7 nucleotides align to TRBD1. J gave up 0 bases and V 5 bases, and 10 bases lay outside the gene matches. The CDR3 extends over 18 amino acids. The CDR3 is CASSLPGQPISGANVLTF. CDR3 coding DNA: TGTGCCAGCAGTCTCCCGGGACAGCCGATCTCTGGGGCCAACGTCCTGACTTTC.

The V gene is TRBV12-3 or TRBV12-4, the J gene TRBJ2-3; 9 nucleotides agree with TRBD2. The length of the CDR3 is 14 residues. With 10 bases clipped from V and 2 bases from J, the junction kept 7 bases outside the gene matches. CDR3 in amino acids: CAIRLAEHTDTQYF. For the CDR3, the DNA is TGTGCCATCAGACTAGCGGAACACACAGATACGCAGTATTTT.

This chain joins TRBV5-4 and TRBJ2-3; D is tentatively TRBD1 or TRBD2 (6 bases each). Germline CDR1 reads SGHNT; CDR2 reads YYREEE (reference sequence). Trimming pared 4 bases from V and 6 bases from J, leaving 21 bases between. The length of the CDR3 is 16 residues. The CDR3 region has the DNA TGTGCCAGCAGCCTCCCGACTAGAAGAGGGGGGGATACGCAGTATTTT. Translated, it gives CASSLPTRRGGDTQYF.

This clonotype showed up just a few times. J is TRBJ1-1 and V is TRBV19; no definite D call. Germline CDR1 LNHDA, CDR2 SQIVND (reference sequence). V was pared by 5 bases and J by 1 base, with 14 bases between. The CDR3 is 15 residues long. CDR3 nucleotides: TGTGCCAGTAGTCTCACCGAGGATCCGAACACTGAAGCTTTCTTT. Translation gives CASSLTEDPNTEAFF.

The V gene is TRBV12-3 or TRBV12-4, the J gene TRBJ1-6; D unresolved. The V gene lost 7 bases and the J gene lost 6 bases, with 19 bases spanning the gap. The CDR3 runs to 16 residues. The CDR3 sequence is CASTLPLEFGNSPLHF. The CDR3 nucleotides are TGTGCCAGCACCCTCCCTTTGGAGTTCGGTAATTCACCCCTCCACTTT.

This clonotype was observed at least ten times. The chain joins TRBV27 to TRBJ2-1; D is unresolved. With 4 bases removed from V and 6 bases from J, the gap between germline ends came to 16 bases. CDR1 and CDR2 from the germline V gene are MNHEY and SMNVEV (reference sequence). This CDR3 comprises 15 residues. The CDR3 protein is CASSYLPIGTNEQFF. CDR3 nucleotide sequence: TGTGCCAGCAGTTACTTGCCTATAGGCACCAATGAGCAGTTCTTC.

This clonotype was counted only a few times. CDR3: CASRRGFGGSTHEQYF. CDR3 bases: TGTGCCAGCAGGAGAGGATTTGGCGGGAGTACCCACGAGCAGTACTTC. This chain links TRBV2 with TRBJ2-7; TRBD2 aligns across 7 bases. This CDR3 has 16 residues. The ends lost 6 bases at V and 5 bases at J; junction bases unmatched: 16. CDR1 is SNHLY, CDR2 FYNNEI, per germline.

The chain employs TRBV7-9 and TRBJ2-1; D uncertain. In germline, CDR1 is SEHNR, CDR2 FQNEAQ (reference sequence). Trimming pared 7 bases from V and 6 bases from J, leaving 7 bases between. The CDR3 runs to 11 residues. The CDR3 sequence is CASTWSNEQFF. The CDR3, as DNA: TGTGCCAGCACTTGGTCCAATGAGCAGTTCTTC.